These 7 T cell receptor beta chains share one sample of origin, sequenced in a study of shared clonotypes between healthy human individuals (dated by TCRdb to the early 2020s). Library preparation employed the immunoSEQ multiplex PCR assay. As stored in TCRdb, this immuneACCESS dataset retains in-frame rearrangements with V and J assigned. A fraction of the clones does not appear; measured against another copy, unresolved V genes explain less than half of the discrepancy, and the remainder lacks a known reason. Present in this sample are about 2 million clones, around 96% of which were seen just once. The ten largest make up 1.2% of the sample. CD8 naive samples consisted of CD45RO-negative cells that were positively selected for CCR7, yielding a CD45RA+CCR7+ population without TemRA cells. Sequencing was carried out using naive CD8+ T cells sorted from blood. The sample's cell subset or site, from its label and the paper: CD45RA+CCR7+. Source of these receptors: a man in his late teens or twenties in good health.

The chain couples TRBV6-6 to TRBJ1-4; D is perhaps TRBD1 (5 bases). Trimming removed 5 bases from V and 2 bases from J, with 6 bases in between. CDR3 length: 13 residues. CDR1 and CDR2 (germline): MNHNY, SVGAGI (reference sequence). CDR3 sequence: CASSRGTNEKLFF. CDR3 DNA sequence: TGTGCCAGCAGTCGGGGCACTAATGAAAAACTGTTTTTT.

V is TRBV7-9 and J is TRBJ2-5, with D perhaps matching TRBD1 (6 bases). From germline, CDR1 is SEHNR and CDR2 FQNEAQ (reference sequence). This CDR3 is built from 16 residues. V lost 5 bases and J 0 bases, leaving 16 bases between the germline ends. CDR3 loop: CASSRSTQGDQETQYF. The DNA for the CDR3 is TGTGCCAGCAGCCGCTCCACACAGGGCGACCAAGAGACCCAGTACTTC.

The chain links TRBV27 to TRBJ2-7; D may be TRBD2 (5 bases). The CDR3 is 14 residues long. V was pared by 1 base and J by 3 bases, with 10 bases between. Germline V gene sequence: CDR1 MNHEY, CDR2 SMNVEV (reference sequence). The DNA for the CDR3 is TGTGCCAGCAGTTTATATGAGGGTTACTACGAGCAGTACTTC. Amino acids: CASSLYEGYYEQYF.

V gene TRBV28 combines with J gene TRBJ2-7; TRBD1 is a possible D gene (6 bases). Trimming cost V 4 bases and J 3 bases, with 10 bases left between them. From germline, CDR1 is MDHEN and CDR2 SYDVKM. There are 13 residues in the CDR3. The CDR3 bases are TGTGCCAGCAGTTGGATAGGGGGCTACGAGCAGTACTTC. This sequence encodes CASSWIGGYEQYF. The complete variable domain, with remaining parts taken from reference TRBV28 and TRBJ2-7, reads DVKVTQSSRYLVKRTGEKVFLECVQDMDHENMFWYRQDPGLGLRLIYFSYDVKMKEKGDIPEGYSVSREKKERFSLILESASTNQTSMYLCASSWIGGYEQYFGPGTRLTVT.

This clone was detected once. CDR3 bases: TGTGCCACTGAAGGGTCGAGGGCCGATGCCACCTTC. Translation: CATEGSRADATF. This sequence joins TRBV10-3 and TRBJ1-2; no definite D call. Deletions cut 10 bases from V and 13 bases from J, with 22 bases between. CDR3 length: 12 amino acids. Germline CDR1 is ENHRY and CDR2 is SYGVKD.

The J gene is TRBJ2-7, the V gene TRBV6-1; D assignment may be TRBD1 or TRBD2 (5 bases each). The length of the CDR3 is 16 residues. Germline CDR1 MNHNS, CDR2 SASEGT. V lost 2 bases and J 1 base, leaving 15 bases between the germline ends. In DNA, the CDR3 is TGTGCCAGCAGTGAAAAAGAGGGGCTCCTTTCCTACGAGCAGTACTTC. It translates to CASSEKEGLLSYEQYF.

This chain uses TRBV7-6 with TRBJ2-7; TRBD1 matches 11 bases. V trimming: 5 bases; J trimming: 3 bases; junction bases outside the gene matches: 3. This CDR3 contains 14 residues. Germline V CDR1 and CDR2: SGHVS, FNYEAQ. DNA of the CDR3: TGTGCCAGCAGCATGGGACAGGGGGGCTACGAGCAGTACTTC. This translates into CASSMGQGGYEQYF.